Below, 27 T cell receptor beta chains from the same sample are listed, as sequenced in a study of T cells in localized non-small cell lung cancer. Libraries were prepared by immunoSEQ multiplex PCR; TCRdb keeps only in-frame clonotypes and omits some of them. The table lists 100,000 to 150,000 clones, 89% of them singletons. The sequencing here drew on peripheral blood, taken before any cancer treatment. These receptors all come from a female donor of 60 years or more with stage I lung adenocarcinoma.

This clone was recorded once. The CDR3, as DNA: TGTGCCAGCAGCACGGCCCGAGTCCAGCGGCCTACCTACGAGCAGTACTTC. Its translation is CASSTARVQRPTYEQYF. The rearrangement links TRBV21-1 to TRBJ2-7; the DNA was not compared with TRBD2, the D call given in the table. TRBV21-1 counts as a pseudogene. The CDR3 length is 17 residues.

The V gene is TRBV6-5, the J gene TRBJ2-1; no definite D call. The CDR3 is made up of 11 amino acids. Per germline, CDR1 MNHEY and CDR2 SVGAGI. Trimming left V 3 bases short and J 9 bases short, with 6 bases between. This chain's CDR3 is CASSYLGEQFF. CDR3 bases: TGTGCCAGCAGTTATTTGGGTGAGCAGTTCTTC.

This chain uses TRBV5-1 with TRBJ2-2; possibly TRBD1 for D (5 bases). The CDR3 is made up of 15 amino acids. Germline lookup yields CDR1 SGHRS and CDR2 YFSETQ. V lost 2 bases to trimming and J lost 0 bases, with 8 bases between them. The CDR3 protein is CASSFRAPNTGELFF. The CDR3, as DNA: TGCGCCAGCAGCTTCAGGGCTCCGAACACCGGGGAGCTGTTTTTT.

The chain combines TRBV2 with TRBJ2-7, with 10 nucleotides matching TRBD1. This CDR3 comprises 14 residues. Looked up from germline, CDR1 is SNHLY and CDR2 is FYNNEI. The V segment lost 6 bases and the J segment 6 bases; nucleotides outside the gene matches: 8. DNA of the CDR3: TGTGCCAGCAGACCGGGACAGGGGTGGGGCGAGCAGTACTTC. It translates to CASRPGQGWGEQYF.

This chain connects TRBV7-9 to TRBJ2-7; D is undetermined. The CDR3 spans 14 residues. The ends were cut back, 5 bases at V and 2 bases at J, with 13 bases in the middle. Germline V lookup: CDR1 SEHNR, CDR2 FQNEAQ (reference sequence). DNA for the CDR3: TGTGCCAGCAGCCCCCCGGTCCCACCCTACGAGCAGTACTTC. Translation: CASSPPVPPYEQYF.

The chain uses TRBV2 and TRBJ1-1; no definite D call. This CDR3 has 11 amino acids. The germline CDR1 and CDR2 sequences are SNHLY and FYNNEI. Trimming shortened V by 7 bases and J by 3 bases, and 6 bases separated the two germline ends. The CDR3 DNA sequence: TGTGCCAGCAAAACGTACACTGAAGCTTTCTTT. This codes for CASKTYTEAFF.

The CDR3 sequence is CASSSIGDWYGTKNIQYF. CDR3 bases: TGTGCCAGCAGCTCTATAGGGGACTGGTACGGAACCAAAAACATTCAGTACTTC. The rearrangement uses TRBV7-9 and TRBJ2-4; possible D gene TRBD2, 6 bases. Trimming took 4 bases from V and 2 from J, leaving 21 bases between them. This CDR3 has 18 residues. Germline V lookup: CDR1 SEHNR, CDR2 FQNEAQ (reference sequence). Variable domain in full (rest from reference TRBV7-9 and TRBJ2-4): DTGVSQNPRHKITKRGQNVTFRCDPISEHNRLYWYRQTLGQGPEFLTYFQNEAQLEKSRLLSDRFSAERPKGSFSTLEIQRTEQGDSAMYLCASSSIGDWYGTKNIQYFGAGTRLSVL.

This sequence joins TRBV7-8 and TRBJ2-1; 7 bases are shared with TRBD2. Germline V CDR1 and CDR2: SGHVS, FQNEAQ. The CDR3 covers 14 residues. The ends lost 5 bases at V and 5 bases at J; junction bases unmatched: 6. The CDR3 DNA reads TGTGCCAGCAGCCGAGGACTAGGCAACAATGAGCAGTTCTTC. It codes for CASSRGLGNNEQFF.

CDR3 bases: TGTGCCAGCTCCAGGAGGGAAGGTAGGAACGAGCAGTACTTC. This gives the protein CASSRREGRNEQYF. V gene TRBV6-6 combines with J gene TRBJ2-7, with a weak D call TRBD2 (6 bases). This CDR3 is built from 14 residues. CDR1 and CDR2 from the germline V gene are MNHNY and SVGAGI (reference sequence). V gave up 8 bases and J gave up 5 bases, with 19 bases separating them.

The V gene is TRBV14, the J gene TRBJ1-2; D not resolved. V lost 0 bases to trimming and J lost 5 bases, with 7 bases between them. Per germline, CDR1 SGHDN and CDR2 FVKESK. The CDR3 runs 13 residues. The chain's CDR3 is CASSQELGYGYTF. The CDR3 DNA follows: TGTGCCAGCAGCCAAGAATTGGGGTATGGCTACACCTTC.

J is TRBJ1-3 and V is TRBV27; D might be TRBD1 (5 bases). With 7 bases removed from V and 5 bases from J, the gap between germline ends came to 12 bases. The CDR3 runs to 13 residues. Germline loops: CDR1 MNHEY, CDR2 SMNVEV (reference sequence). The CDR3 region has the DNA TGTGCCAGCACCTCCCTGGACAGAAACACCATATATTTT. Protein sequence: CASTSLDRNTIYF.

The chain recombines TRBV10-2 with TRBJ2-3; 7 bases are shared with TRBD2. The V gene's germline CDR1 is WSHSY and CDR2 SAAADI. The CDR3 extends over 14 amino acids. With V trimmed by 2 bases and J by 3 bases, 2 bases remained unmatched. CDR3 sequence: CASSEGSGTDTQYF. CDR3 nucleotides: TGCGCCAGCAGTGAGGGTAGCGGGACAGATACGCAGTATTTT.

CDR3 in amino acids: CASSSTPLGTNEKLFF. In DNA form, the CDR3 reads TGTGCCAGCAGCTCGACCCCGTTGGGAACTAATGAAAAACTGTTTTTT. The chain uses TRBV7-9 and TRBJ1-4; unclear D gene. The germline V and J ends were trimmed by 4 bases and 1 base, with 13 bases remaining between them. This CDR3 contains 16 residues. From germline, CDR1 is SEHNR and CDR2 FQNEAQ (reference sequence).

This rearrangement joins TRBV5-4 to TRBJ2-5; TRBD1 might be the D (7 bases). The length of the CDR3 is 15 residues. Trimming removed 0 bases from V and 8 bases from J, with 17 bases in between. From germline, CDR1 is SGHNT and CDR2 YYREEE (reference sequence). This CDR3 reads CASSLAGQGGRTQYF. CDR3 nucleotide sequence: TGTGCCAGCAGCTTGGCCGGTCAGGGGGGCCGAACCCAGTACTTC.

The J gene is TRBJ2-1, the V gene TRBV7-7, with TRBD2 identical over 13 bases. Germline V gene sequence: CDR1 SSHAT, CDR2 FNYEAQ (reference sequence). This CDR3 contains 16 residues. V shed 5 bases, J shed 7 bases, and the junction held 8 bases outside the gene matches. CDR3 sequence: CASSRGLAGVSNEQFF. In nucleotides, the CDR3 is TGTGCCAGCAGCCGTGGACTAGCGGGAGTAAGTAATGAGCAGTTCTTC. Complete variable domain (other parts from reference TRBV7-7 and TRBJ2-1): GAGVSQSPRYKVTKRGQDVTLRCDPISSHATLYWYQQALGQGPEFLTYFNYEAQPDKSGLPSDRFSAERPEGSISTLTIQRTEQRDSAMYRCASSRGLAGVSNEQFFGPGTRLTVL.

This clone was detected once. This sequence joins TRBV27 and TRBJ1-2; D is undetermined. Germline V gene sequence: CDR1 MNHEY, CDR2 SMNVEV (reference sequence). The V gene lost 6 bases and the J gene lost 4 bases, with 15 bases spanning the gap. The length of the CDR3 is 14 residues. CDR3 loop: CASSPGKGPYGYTF. In DNA, the CDR3 is TGTGCCAGCAGCCCCGGAAAAGGGCCCTATGGCTACACCTTC.

V usage is TRBV27 and J usage is TRBJ1-2, with D hard to call. The CDR3 is 13 amino acids. Germline values: CDR1 MNHEY, CDR2 SMNVEV (reference sequence). The germline V and J ends were trimmed by 4 bases and 8 bases, with 14 bases remaining between them. The DNA of the CDR3 is TGTGCCAGCAGTTCATTCGTACTTGGAGGCTACACCTTC. Protein product: CASSSFVLGGYTF.

J is TRBJ1-1 and V is TRBV28; possible D gene TRBD1, 5 bases. The CDR3 sequence is 13 residues long. V was cut by 6 bases and J by 2 bases, with 10 bases left in between. CDR1 MDHEN and CDR2 SYDVKM come from the germline V gene. The CDR3 DNA reads as TGTGCCAGCAGGGACATAGTAAACACTGAAGCTTTCTTT. Encoded protein: CASRDIVNTEAFF.

The chain uses TRBV28 and TRBJ2-3; 9 bases map to TRBD1. V dropped 10 bases and J dropped 4; count of bases not matched to a gene: 3. This CDR3 spans 12 amino acids. Germline V gene sequence: CDR1 MDHEN, CDR2 SYDVKM. As DNA, the CDR3 is TGTGCCACATACAGGGGGCCAGATACGCAGTATTTT. Translating gives CATYRGPDTQYF.

The chain recombines TRBV2 with TRBJ2-7; possibly TRBD1 or TRBD2 for D (7 bases each). The CDR3 has 15 residues. Germline CDR1 SNHLY, CDR2 FYNNEI. Trimming removed 7 bases at V and 5 bases at J, with 21 bases between. The CDR3 here is CASTRTRQGGDEQYF. CDR3 in DNA: TGTGCCAGCACCAGGACTAGACAGGGTGGCGACGAGCAGTACTTC. Variable domain in full (rest from reference TRBV2 and TRBJ2-7): EPEVTQTPSHQVTQMGQEVILRCVPISNHLYFYWYRQILGQKVEFLVSFYNNEISEKSEIFDDQFSVERPDGSNFTLKIRSTKLEDSAMYFCASTRTRQGGDEQYFGPGTRLTVT.

The chain combines TRBV19 with TRBJ2-6; no firm D call. Germline CDR1 reads LNHDA; CDR2 reads SQIVND (reference sequence). The CDR3 totals 15 residues. Trimming took off 5 bases at V and 0 bases at J, with 8 bases between the two ends. The CDR3 reads CASSPSPSGANVLTF. The DNA for the CDR3 is TGTGCCAGTAGTCCGAGTCCCTCTGGGGCCAACGTCCTGACTTTC. The complete variable domain, with remaining parts taken from reference TRBV19 and TRBJ2-6, reads DGGITQSPKYLFRKEGQNVTLSCEQNLNHDAMYWYRQDPGQGLRLIYYSQIVNDFQKGDIAEGYSVSREKKESFPLTVTSAQKNPTAFYLCASSPSPSGANVLTFGAGSRLTVL.

The chain is built from TRBV19 and TRBJ2-7, with D possibly being TRBD1 (5 bases). The V and J ends lost 9 bases and 4 bases respectively, with 22 bases between them. The CDR3 is made up of 15 amino acids. Germline loops: CDR1 LNHDA, CDR2 SQIVND (reference sequence). The DNA for the CDR3 is TGTGCCAGCGGCACTCTAGGGGATACTATTTACGAGCAGTACTTC. This translates into CASGTLGDTIYEQYF.

This chain's CDR3 is CASNRNIQETQYF. The CDR3 bases are TGCGCCAGCAACCGCAACATTCAAGAGACCCAGTACTTC. J is TRBJ2-5 and V is TRBV5-1; unclear D gene. This CDR3 has 13 residues. Per germline, CDR1 SGHRS and CDR2 YFSETQ. V lost 6 bases and J 2 bases, leaving 11 bases between the germline ends. Full variable domain (missing parts from reference TRBV5-1 and TRBJ2-5): KAGVTQTPRYLIKTRGQQVTLSCSPISGHRSVSWYQQTPGQGLQFLFEYFSETQRNKGNFPGRFSGRQFSNSRSEMNVSTLELGDSALYLCASNRNIQETQYFGPGTRLLVL.

V gene TRBV27 combines with J gene TRBJ2-7; TRBD1 matches at 8 bases. The CDR3 consists of 16 residues. The germline V gene has CDR1 MNHEY and CDR2 SMNVEV (reference sequence). V was clipped by 6 bases and J by 0 bases; unmatched bases: 10. Written as DNA, the CDR3 is TGTGCCAGCAGGGCTTACCGGGACAGGAGCTCCTACGAGCAGTACTTC. Protein product: CASRAYRDRSSYEQYF.

The chain is built from TRBV11-3 and TRBJ2-5; D might be TRBD1 (6 bases). The CDR3 has 15 amino acids. The V and J ends lost 1 base and 3 bases respectively, with 12 bases between them. Per germline, CDR1 SGHNT and CDR2 YENEEA. The CDR3 sequence: CASSLGVRTEETQYF. The CDR3 DNA reads TGTGCCAGCAGCTTAGGTGTACGGACAGAAGAGACCCAGTACTTC.

The genes are TRBV2 and TRBJ1-1; a possible D gene is TRBD1 (5 bases). CDR3 size: 14 residues. Trimming removed 6 bases at V and 3 bases at J, with 14 bases between. The germline V gene encodes CDR1 SNHLY and CDR2 FYNNEI. Here the CDR3 reads CASSKSGHDTEAFF. DNA of the CDR3: TGTGCCAGCAGCAAGTCAGGGCATGACACTGAAGCTTTCTTT. Together with reference TRBV2 and TRBJ1-1, the CDR3 gives the full variable domain: EPEVTQTPSHQVTQMGQEVILRCVPISNHLYFYWYRQILGQKVEFLVSFYNNEISEKSEIFDDQFSVERPDGSNFTLKIRSTKLEDSAMYFCASSKSGHDTEAFFGQGTRLTVV.

The genes are TRBV2 and TRBJ1-1; possibly TRBD1 for D (5 bases). V lost 4 bases and J 4 bases, leaving 7 bases between the germline ends. Germline V gene lookup returns CDR1 SNHLY and CDR2 FYNNEI. The CDR3 is 12 amino acids. The CDR3 loop reads CASSVRGTEAFF. In DNA, the CDR3 is TGTGCCAGCAGTGTAAGGGGCACTGAAGCTTTCTTT. The full variable domain, rest sourced from reference TRBV2 and TRBJ1-1, is EPEVTQTPSHQVTQMGQEVILRCVPISNHLYFYWYRQILGQKVEFLVSFYNNEISEKSEIFDDQFSVERPDGSNFTLKIRSTKLEDSAMYFCASSVRGTEAFFGQGTRLTVV.